The rows below give T cell receptor beta chains drawn from one sample of a study of shared clonotypes between healthy human individuals. The protocol was immunoSEQ multiplex PCR, while the TCRdb copy is restricted to in-frame clones and leaves out a portion. Here the sample spans 2,500,000 or so clones, 92% being singletons. Source material: naive CD4+ T cells from PBMCs. The source of these receptors is a young man in good health. Some clones in this sample may be carry-over from other donors' samples. CDR3s include the opening cysteine and the closing phenylalanine or tryptophan. Each record gives: J gene, D gene, V gene, clone size, CDR3 DNA, CDR3 protein. D genes are given only for firm matches. The size field is filled for only some rows; it gives once, few, many or a size class.

TRBJ2-1,TRBD2,TRBV5-1,.,TGCGCCAGCAGCTACGGACTAGCGGGACCTAATGAGCAGTTCTTC,CASSYGLAGPNEQFF
TRBJ2-5,.,TRBV7-9,.,TGTGCCAGCAGCTTAGTGGTAGGGTGGGAGACCCAGTACTTC,CASSLVVGWETQYF
TRBJ2-2,TRBD1,TRBV28,.,TGTGCCAGCAGCGGAGGGGGACAGGGGCTCGGGGAGCTGTTTTTT,CASSGGGQGLGELFF
TRBJ1-5,.,TRBV28,.,TGTGCCAGCAGAAAATGGGCAGGGGATTGGGGCAATCAGCCCCAGCATTTT,CASRKWAGDWGNQPQHF
TRBJ1-5,.,TRBV4-3,.,TGCGCCAGCAGCCAAGTCCCCCCGCAGCCCCAGCATTTT,CASSQVPPQPQHF
TRBJ1-2,.,TRBV20-1,.,TGCAGTGCCCGGGAATTAGGCTACACCTTC,CSARELGYTF
TRBJ1-4,.,TRBV30,once,TGTGCCTGGAGTGTACCGGGGGTAGGGGAAAAACTGTTTTTT,CAWSVPGVGEKLFF
TRBJ1-2,.,TRBV7-3,.,TGTGCCAGCAGCTTGGAGGGTAACTATGGCTACACCTTC,CASSLEGNYGYTF
TRBJ2-1,TRBD2,TRBV29-1,once,TGCAGCGACATACTAGCGGGAGCTACCTCCTACAATGAGCAGTTCTTC,CSDILAGATSYNEQFF
TRBJ2-7,TRBD1,TRBV7-2,.,TGTGCCAGCAGACCCGGGACAGGAACCTACGAGCAGTACTTC,CASRPGTGTYEQYF
TRBJ2-1,.,TRBV9,.,TGTGCCAGCAGCCCCGAAGGCGATGCCTACAATGAGCAGTTCTTC,CASSPEGDAYNEQFF
TRBJ2-2,TRBD2,TRBV7-3,.,TGTGCCAGCAGCTTAGATGTCACCTACCGGGAGGTGTTTTTT,CASSLDVTYREVFF
TRBJ1-4,.,TRBV6-1,.,TGTGCCAGCAGTGAGGTCCCAACTAATGAAAAACTGTTTTTT,CASSEVPTNEKLFF
TRBJ2-3,.,TRBV7-9,.,TGTGCCAGCAGCACCAGACGGGCTAGCACAGATACGCAGTATTTT,CASSTRRASTDTQYF
TRBJ2-1,.,TRBV9,.,TGTGCCAGCAGCGTTCTTAGTGTAGGGGGTGGTGAGCAGTTCTTC,CASSVLSVGGGEQFF
TRBJ2-7,.,TRBV30,.,TGTGCCTGGAAACCACGACGTATAAGCTCCTACGAGCAGTACTTC,CAWKPRRISSYEQYF
TRBJ2-2,.,TRBV20-1,.,TGCGGAGCAAGGCGCACCGGGGAGCTGTTTTTT,CGARRTGELFF
TRBJ1-4,TRBD1,TRBV15,.,TGTGCCACCAGCAGAGGGACAGGGGGCGAAAAACTGTTTTTT,CATSRGTGGEKLFF
TRBJ2-7,.,TRBV7-2,.,TGTGCCAGCAGCTTTTCCCTTAACGAGCAGTACTTC,CASSFSLNEQYF
TRBJ2-5,TRBD1,TRBV18,.,TGTGCCAGCTCACCAAACCTGGGACAGGGGGCGGAGACCCAGTACTTC,CASSPNLGQGAETQYF
TRBJ2-3,.,TRBV21-1,.,TGTGCCAGCAGCAAAGCAATAACTCCGGGACAGCCCGCAGATACGCAGTATTTT,CASSKAITPGQPADTQYF
TRBJ1-5,.,TRBV4-1,.,TGCGCCAGCAGCCAAGTTGGCGGGGGCGACTATCAGCCCCAGCATTTT,CASSQVGGGDYQPQHF
TRBJ2-7,TRBD2,TRBV27,.,TGTGCCAGCAGTCAGCCGGGACTAGCGATCCACGAGCAGTACTTC,CASSQPGLAIHEQYF
TRBJ2-3,TRBD1,TRBV10-3,.,TGTGCCACCCTACCGGACAGGGGAGGCACAGATACGCAGTATTTT,CATLPDRGGTDTQYF
TRBJ2-7,.,TRBV15,.,TGTGCCACCAGCCCTGGGATTGTCCAGGGAGATCAAGAGCAGTACTTC,CATSPGIVQGDQEQYF
TRBJ2-1,TRBD2,TRBV28,.,TGTGCCAGCAGTTTATTCGGTCTAGCGGGTGAGCAGTTCTTC,CASSLFGLAGEQFF
TRBJ1-3,.,TRBV25-1,.,TGTGCCAGCAGTGAACACAGGGAAAAGACCATATATTTT,CASSEHREKTIYF
TRBJ2-2,.,TRBV19,.,TGTGCCAGTAGTATGGTTCGTGTGGGGTGGGACACCGGGGAGCTGTTTTTT,CASSMVRVGWDTGELFF
TRBJ2-5,.,TRBV5-1,.,TGCGCCAGCAGTGGCAGAGGACAAGAGACCCAGTACTTC,CASSGRGQETQYF
TRBJ1-1,TRBD1,TRBV19,.,TGTGCCAGTCAGGACAGGGTTAGCGGCACTGAAGCTTTCTTT,CASQDRVSGTEAFF
TRBJ2-7,.,TRBV18,.,TGTGCCAGCTCACCAAGTATGACGGGCGACGAGCAGTACTTC,CASSPSMTGDEQYF
TRBJ1-5,.,TRBV28,few,TGTGCCAGCAGTGCGGGGTCTCAGCCCCAGCATTTT,CASSAGSQPQHF